Below, 5 T cell receptor beta chains from the same sample are listed, as sequenced in a study of cytomegalovirus exposure and HLA in healthy donors. PCR employed 60 Vbeta and 13 Jbeta primers. Assay: immunoSEQ multiplex PCR; the TCRdb copy retains only in-frame clones and omits some. Of 150,000 to 200,000 clones listed, around 84% are singletons. The sample taken for sequencing was PBMCs. The receptors derive from a man aged 18 to 30 in good health and CMV-seronegative.

This chain connects TRBV25-1 to TRBJ2-7; D unresolved. V dropped 3 bases and J dropped 0 bases, with 3 bases sitting between them. This CDR3 region has 12 residues. Germline CDR1 reads MGHDK; CDR2 reads SYGVNS. The CDR3 region is CASSDYSYEQYF. The CDR3 region has the DNA TGTGCCAGCAGTGATTACTCCTACGAGCAGTACTTC.

This clone is a singleton in its sample. This chain joins TRBV5-1 and TRBJ2-7; TRBD2 matches at 9 bases. The CDR3 consists of 15 residues. The germline V gene has CDR1 SGHRS and CDR2 YFSETQ. Trimming took 4 bases from V and 2 from J; bases not matched to a gene: 7. In DNA form, the CDR3 reads TGCGCCAGCAGCCCGGCTAGCGGGACGACCTACGAGCAGTACTTC. Translating it yields CASSPASGTTYEQYF.

V usage is TRBV25-1 and J usage is TRBJ1-3; D gene ambiguous. V was shortened by 5 bases and J by 8 bases, with 10 bases between the two germline ends. This CDR3 region has 12 residues. CDR1 is MGHDK, CDR2 SYGVNS, per germline. CDR3 residues: CASSPEVYTIYF. CDR3 DNA: TGTGCCAGCAGTCCTGAGGTATACACCATATATTTT.

The rearrangement links TRBV28 to TRBJ2-5, with TRBD2 identical over 8 bases. The J call may be faulty, since TRBJ2-7 better matches the DNA end. CDR3 length: 14 residues. CDR1 and CDR2 (germline): MDHEN, SYDVKM. The CDR3 region is CASSPAGEGHEQYF. DNA of the CDR3: TGTGCCAGCAGTCCAGCGGGAGAGGGGCACGAGCAGTACTTC.

This chain connects TRBV10-3 to TRBJ2-5, with 11 bases aligning to TRBD2. This CDR3 contains 16 residues. V trimming: 3 bases; J trimming: 2 bases; junction bases outside the gene matches: 5. Germline-derived CDR1 and CDR2 are ENHRY and SYGVKD. CDR3 nucleotides: TGTGCCATCAGTGATGCGGGACTAGCGGAACAAGAGACCCAGTACTTC. Protein product: CAISDAGLAEQETQYF.